These 22 T cell receptor beta chains share one sample of origin, sequenced in a study of blood T cell repertoires in COVID-19. Measured with immunoSEQ multiplex PCR; TCRdb has only the in-frame clones, and not every one. The table has under 300,000 clones, around 87% seen once. The sequencing sample was made of peripheral blood. These TCRs come from a man aged 18 to 30 with active or convalescent COVID-19.

V usage is TRBV5-1 and J usage is TRBJ1-4, with TRBD1 matching over 8 bases. The germline gives CDR1 SGHRS, CDR2 YFSETQ. V lost 4 bases and J lost 0; bases outside the gene matches: 8. There are 17 residues in the CDR3. The CDR3 loop reads CASSPGQGVTTNEKLFF. CDR3 nucleotide sequence: TGCGCCAGCAGCCCTGGACAGGGAGTAACAACTAATGAAAAACTGTTTTTT.

The table lists this clone with a few counts. V gene TRBV6-6 combines with J gene TRBJ1-6; D is perhaps TRBD1 (6 bases). Trimming left V 5 bases short and J 11 bases short, with 22 bases between. From germline, CDR1 is MNHNY and CDR2 SVGAGI (reference sequence). The CDR3 is 16 amino acids. CDR3 sequence reads: CASSRLGAGVHPPLHF. The CDR3 nucleotides are TGTGCCAGCAGTCGACTCGGGGCAGGGGTTCATCCACCCCTCCACTTT.

V gene TRBV9 combines with J gene TRBJ2-7; 8 bases are a match to TRBD1. There are 14 residues in the CDR3. Trimming removed 4 bases from V and 6 bases from J; junction bases left unmatched: 9. The V gene's germline CDR1 is SGDLS and CDR2 YYNGEE. Here the CDR3 reads CASSPSGQVGEQYF. CDR3 coding DNA: TGTGCCAGCAGCCCTTCGGGACAGGTCGGCGAGCAGTACTTC.

The chain joins TRBV6-5 to TRBJ1-1, with 7 bases identical to TRBD1. V dropped 2 bases and J dropped 7; count of bases not matched to a gene: 7. The germline V gene encodes CDR1 MNHEY and CDR2 SVGAGI. The CDR3 contains 14 residues. DNA of the CDR3: TGTGCCAGCAGTTACAGTTACAGGGACAGTGAAGCTTTCTTT. This encodes CASSYSYRDSEAFF.

The chain carries TRBV5-1 and TRBJ1-1, with D possibly matching TRBD1 (5 bases). Germline CDR1 reads SGHRS; CDR2 reads YFSETQ. There are 15 residues in the CDR3. V lost 5 bases and J 1 base, leaving 15 bases between the germline ends. In nucleotides, the CDR3 is TGCGCCAGCAGTTCCAGGGCAGGCTCGAACACTGAAGCTTTCTTT. Translation gives CASSSRAGSNTEAFF.

The rearrangement uses TRBV5-1 and TRBJ2-7; 9 bases are shared with TRBD1. The trim removed 4 bases at V and 3 bases at J, leaving 5 bases unmatched. Per the germline V gene, CDR1 is SGHRS and CDR2 is YFSETQ. The CDR3 is 14 amino acids. The CDR3 sequence is CASSRGTGIYEQYF. The CDR3 DNA follows: TGCGCCAGCAGCAGAGGGACAGGGATCTACGAGCAGTACTTC. Variable domain in full (rest from reference TRBV5-1 and TRBJ2-7): KAGVTQTPRYLIKTRGQQVTLSCSPISGHRSVSWYQQTPGQGLQFLFEYFSETQRNKGNFPGRFSGRQFSNSRSEMNVSTLELGDSALYLCASSRGTGIYEQYFGPGTRLTVT.

Of note for this clone: The same CDR3 also results from other DNA sequences found in this sample. This chain links TRBV7-9 with TRBJ2-3, with 12 bases that match TRBD1. Germline trimming cut 4 bases from V and 4 bases from J; bases unmatched to any gene: 3. The CDR3 is made up of 15 amino acids. CDR1 is SEHNR and CDR2 is FQNEAQ in the germline V gene (reference sequence). CDR3 sequence: CASSWGQGAADTQYF. The CDR3 nucleotides read TGTGCCAGCAGCTGGGGACAGGGGGCAGCAGATACGCAGTATTTT.

This rearrangement joins TRBV30 to TRBJ2-3; TRBD2 agrees at 7 bases. Germline loops: CDR1 GTSNPN, CDR2 SVGIG (reference sequence). The CDR3 consists of 12 residues. Losses at the gene ends were 5 bases for V and 4 bases for J; bases not matched to a gene: 3. CDR3 in amino acids: CAWGLVADTQYF. The CDR3 DNA reads as TGTGCCTGGGGACTAGTAGCAGATACGCAGTATTTT.

The V call is TRBV24-1, the J call TRBJ1-2; TRBD1 matches 8 bases. The J segment lost 8 bases and the V segment lost 0 bases, leaving 7 bases of the junction unmatched. Germline lookup yields CDR1 KGHDR and CDR2 SFDVKD. The CDR3 contains 15 residues. The CDR3 sequence: CATSDLSDRDDGYTF. DNA of the CDR3: TGTGCCACCAGTGATTTGTCGGACAGGGATGACGGCTACACCTTC.

This clone was counted once. DNA for the CDR3: TGTGCCAGCAGCCTAGGGGAGGGGGATTGGCAGCCCCAGCATTTT. This sequence encodes CASSLGEGDWQPQHF. This chain connects TRBV6-5 to TRBJ1-5; D is possibly TRBD1 (6 bases). CDR3 size: 15 residues. Deletions cut 6 bases from V and 7 bases from J, with 19 bases between. Germline assignment: CDR1 MNHEY and CDR2 SVGAGI.

The chain is built from TRBV5-1 and TRBJ2-3, with 10 positions matching TRBD2. V lost 2 bases to trimming and J lost 7 bases; unmatched junction nucleotides: 7. Germline values: CDR1 SGHRS, CDR2 YFSETQ. This CDR3 region has 15 residues. The CDR3: CASSLQRGGSNTQYF. The CDR3 DNA sequence: TGCGCCAGCAGCTTACAGCGGGGGGGCTCAAATACGCAGTATTTT.

The chain recombines TRBV19 with TRBJ2-3; tentative D call: TRBD1 (6 bases). Germline V gene sequence: CDR1 LNHDA, CDR2 SQIVND (reference sequence). Deletions cut 6 bases from V and 2 bases from J, with 12 bases between. This CDR3 comprises 14 residues. CDR3 DNA sequence: TGTGCCAGTAGCGACACAGGGTTCACAGATACGCAGTATTTT. Its protein is CASSDTGFTDTQYF. The whole variable domain, filled in from reference TRBV19 and TRBJ2-3, reads DGGITQSPKYLFRKEGQNVTLSCEQNLNHDAMYWYRQDPGQGLRLIYYSQIVNDFQKGDIAEGYSVSREKKESFPLTVTSAQKNPTAFYLCASSDTGFTDTQYFGPGTRLTVL.

The chain carries TRBV7-3 and TRBJ1-1, with D possibly matching TRBD1 (5 bases). Germline V gene lookup returns CDR1 SGHTA and CDR2 FQGTGA. CDR3 length: 13 residues. V shed 5 bases and J shed 3 bases, with 10 bases lying between them. The CDR3, as DNA: TGTGCCAGCAGCGTTACACAGGACACTGAAGCTTTCTTT. Translation: CASSVTQDTEAFF. Combining the CDR3 with reference TRBV7-3 and TRBJ1-1 gives the whole variable domain GAGVSQTPSNKVTEKGKYVELRCDPISGHTALYWYRQSLGQGPEFLIYFQGTGAADDSGLPNDRFFAVRPEGSVSTLKIQRTERGDSAVYLCASSVTQDTEAFFGQGTRLTVV.

This chain joins TRBV2 and TRBJ1-2; 10 bases agree with TRBD1. Germline lookup yields CDR1 SNHLY and CDR2 FYNNEI. CDR3 length: 14 residues. V lost 4 bases and J lost 4; bases outside the gene matches: 3. CDR3 bases: TGTGCCAGCAGTGGACAGGGGGCCACCTATGGCTACACCTTC. Translation: CASSGQGATYGYTF.

The chain employs TRBV12-3 or TRBV12-4 and TRBJ1-6; 7 bases are shared with TRBD1. V shed 6 bases and J 8 bases; nucleotides not matched to a gene: 4. The CDR3 loop spans 13 amino acids. CDR3 sequence (DNA): TGTGCCAGCAGCCCCACAGGGGATTCACCCCTCCACTTT. It encodes CASSPTGDSPLHF.

The chain combines TRBV27 with TRBJ2-2, with D hard to call. Germline CDR1 and CDR2: MNHEY and SMNVEV (reference sequence). The V end was cut by 2 bases, the J end by 5 bases, with 15 bases between. This CDR3 spans 16 amino acids. The CDR3: CASSLPVAGRTGELFF. The DNA of the CDR3 is TGTGCCAGCAGTTTACCAGTTGCAGGTCGGACCGGGGAGCTGTTTTTT.

As concerns this clone: This specimen includes other DNA sequences encoding the same CDR3. V usage is TRBV5-1 and J usage is TRBJ1-1; D is possibly TRBD1 (6 bases). Germline values: CDR1 SGHRS, CDR2 YFSETQ. This CDR3 is 14 amino acids long. V dropped 1 base and J dropped 1 base, with 8 bases sitting between them. The CDR3 bases are TGCGCCAGCAGCTTGCAGGGGACGAACACTGAAGCTTTCTTT. Its translation: CASSLQGTNTEAFF. Looking up the rest from reference TRBV5-1 and TRBJ1-1 gives the full variable domain: KAGVTQTPRYLIKTRGQQVTLSCSPISGHRSVSWYQQTPGQGLQFLFEYFSETQRNKGNFPGRFSGRQFSNSRSEMNVSTLELGDSALYLCASSLQGTNTEAFFGQGTRLTVV.

The chain links TRBV3-1 (or the pseudogene TRBV3-2) to TRBJ1-4; unclear D gene. The CDR3 covers 16 residues. Germline V lookup: CDR1 LGHDT, CDR2 YNNKEL (reference sequence). The V end lost 0 bases, the J end lost 7 bases, and 15 bases lay between the germline ends. CDR3 in amino acids: CASSQDLAGLGEKLFF. For the CDR3, the DNA is TGTGCCAGCAGCCAAGATTTGGCCGGCCTAGGTGAAAAACTGTTTTTT.

The J gene is TRBJ1-1, the V gene TRBV7-3, with D tentatively TRBD1 (5 bases). From germline, CDR1 is SGHTA and CDR2 FQGTGA. This CDR3 contains 15 residues. The V and J ends lost 2 bases and 4 bases respectively, with 14 bases between them. This CDR3 reads CASSLGSGVGTEAFF. The CDR3 DNA follows: TGTGCCAGCAGCTTAGGCTCGGGGGTCGGCACTGAAGCTTTCTTT.

This clone has a handful of counts. This rearrangement joins TRBV7-9 to TRBJ2-1; 13 bases map to TRBD2. The germline V gene has CDR1 SEHNR and CDR2 FQNEAQ (reference sequence). V shed 5 bases and J 7 bases; nucleotides not matched to a gene: 5. This CDR3 is built from 15 residues. CDR3 region: CASSETSGGLNEQFF. The CDR3 DNA is TGTGCCAGCAGCGAGACTAGCGGGGGGTTAAATGAGCAGTTCTTC. The entire variable domain, with the rest obtained from reference TRBV7-9 and TRBJ2-1, is as follows: DTGVSQNPRHKITKRGQNVTFRCDPISEHNRLYWYRQTLGQGPEFLTYFQNEAQLEKSRLLSDRFSAERPKGSFSTLEIQRTEQGDSAMYLCASSETSGGLNEQFFGPGTRLTVL.

The CDR3 loop reads CASNPGLRSPLLLSNEKLFF. CDR3 sequence (DNA): TGTGCCAGCAACCCGGGACTACGTTCGCCCTTATTACTTAGTAATGAAAAACTGTTTTTT. The rearrangement joins TRBV28 to TRBJ1-4, with D perhaps matching TRBD1 (5 bases). The CDR3 sequence is 20 residues long. CDR1 is MDHEN and CDR2 is SYDVKM in the germline V gene. V was clipped by 7 bases and J by 4 bases, with 31 bases between them.

Concerning this clone itself: Other DNA sequences within the sample encode an identical CDR3. V and J are TRBV27 and TRBJ2-7; the D is unclear. V was clipped by 5 bases and J by 3 bases, with 5 bases between them. CDR1 MNHEY and CDR2 SMNVEV come from the germline V gene (reference sequence). The CDR3 is made up of 11 amino acids. For the CDR3, the DNA is TGTGCCAGCAGTCTCCTCTACGAGCAGTACTTC. Protein sequence: CASSLLYEQYF.